A selection of T cell receptor beta chains follows, all from one sample in a study of blood T cells in healthy people across ages. TCRdb re-called the 5' RACE reads with MiXCR, one entry per CDR3 protein. The table has some 880,000 distinct CDR3 sequences, about 36% seen once. The sequencing sample was made of blood. These receptor sequences come from a man aged 18 to 30 in good health. Both conserved end residues are part of each CDR3. The D gene is left open where the match is weak. Size is stated for part of the rows, as once, few or many counts, or as a class when the clone is expanded.

>few|TRBJ2-5|TRBV20-1|NA
CSARDRVKPETQYF
TGCAGTGCTAGAGATCGGGTAAAGCCTGAGACCCAGTACTTC
>many|TRBJ1-5|TRBV7-2|TRBD1
CASSWTGGSNQPQHF
TGTGCCAGCAGCTGGACAGGGGGTAGCAATCAGCCCCAGCATTTT
>NA|TRBJ2-1|TRBV20-1|NA
CSALGGQGSYNEQFF
TGCAGTGCTCTAGGTGGGCAGGGTTCGTACAATGAGCAGTTCTTC
>many|TRBJ2-1|TRBV5-1|NA
CASSFGGKGNEQFF
TGCGCCAGCAGCTTCGGGGGCAAGGGCAATGAGCAGTTCTTC
>few|TRBJ1-2|TRBV27|NA
CASSPQIIRTLYGYTF
TGTGCCAGCAGTCCCCAGATTATCAGGACCCTCTATGGCTACACCTTC
>NA|TRBJ2-7|TRBV4-2|NA
CASSQGVDASYEQYF
TGTGCCAGCAGCCAAGGGGTGGACGCCTCCTACGAGCAGTACTTC
>NA|TRBJ2-5|TRBV4-1|TRBD1
CASSQGDRGFEETQYF
TGCGCCAGCAGCCAAGGGGACAGGGGATTCGAAGAGACCCAGTACTTC
>many|TRBJ1-2|TRBV6-5|NA
CASRAGTKVNYGYTF
TGTGCCAGCAGGGCCGGGACTAAAGTCAACTATGGCTACACCTTC
>once|TRBJ2-5|TRBV2|NA
CASMGGRQGTQYF
TGTGCCAGCATGGGGGGCCGCCAAGGGACCCAGTACTTC
>few|TRBJ2-5|TRBV20-1|NA
CSARGDPAQETQYF
TGCAGTGCTAGGGGGGACCCGGCCCAAGAGACCCAGTACTTC
>NA|TRBJ1-5|TRBV4-1|NA
CASSQPGGGSDQPQHF
TGCGCCAGCAGCCAACCCGGGGGGGGCTCTGATCAGCCCCAGCATTTT
>few|TRBJ2-5|TRBV18|NA
CASSPFLGQQETQYF
TGTGCCAGCTCACCTTTCCTTGGACAACAAGAGACCCAGTACTTC
>NA|TRBJ2-1|TRBV20-1|TRBD1
CSARDWGQGVGETQFF
TGCAGTGCTAGAGATTGGGGACAGGGGGTGGGAGAGACCCAGTTCTTC
>few|TRBJ1-2|TRBV6-1|NA
CASTGGIHIYGYTF
TGTGCCAGCACGGGGGGGATTCACATCTATGGCTACACCTTC
>few|TRBJ2-7|TRBV12-5|NA
CASGLGGNEQYF
TGTGCTAGTGGTTTGGGGGGGAATGAGCAGTACTTC
>NA|TRBJ2-1|TRBV7-9|TRBD1
CASTKDRVYEQFF
TGTGCCAGCACCAAGGACAGGGTTTACGAGCAGTTCTTC
>many|TRBJ1-4|TRBV10-3|NA
CAISPSGANEKLFF
TGTGCCATCAGCCCATCAGGGGCTAATGAAAAACTGTTTTTT
>NA|TRBJ1-6|TRBV5-1|NA
CASSPDGNNSPLHF
TGCGCCAGCAGCCCCGACGGAAATAATTCACCCCTCCACTTT
>many|TRBJ2-1|TRBV5-6|NA
CASSPVGANEQFF
TGTGCCAGCAGCCCCGTTGGGGCGAATGAGCAGTTCTTC
>NA|TRBJ2-4|TRBV5-5|TRBD1
CASNLNPPGQDQFINIQYF
TGTGCCAGCAACTTAAACCCACCGGGACAGGACCAGTTTATAAACATTCAGTACTTC
>NA|TRBJ1-4|TRBV3-1|TRBD1
CASSQRTGDEKLFF
TGTGCCAGCAGCCAAAGGACAGGGGATGAAAAACTGTTTTTT
>NA|TRBJ1-1|TRBV7-8|NA
CASSFSANTEAFF
TGTGCCAGCAGCTTTTCGGCCAACACTGAAGCTTTCTTT
>NA|TRBJ2-7|TRBV20-1|NA
CSARMVAANDEQYF
TGCAGTGCTAGAATGGTAGCGGCCAACGACGAGCAGTACTTC
>NA|TRBJ2-5|TRBV5-8|NA
CASSIPRDPRGETQYF
TGTGCCAGCAGCATCCCACGGGACCCACGGGGAGAGACCCAGTACTTC